This T cell receptor (beta chain) was observed in a study of neurological immune-mediated disorders. This clonotype is labeled as medium-sized. A 10-nucleotide random UMI tagged transcripts in template-switch 5'RACE cDNA synthesis. TCRdb re-called the 5' RACE reads through MiXCR, storing one row per CDR3 protein. Of approximately 19,000 distinct CDR3 sequences in the sample, 7.5% were seen once. The CDR3 covers 13 residues. The J segment lost 4 bases and the V segment lost 5 bases, leaving 4 bases of the junction unmatched. CDR1 MNHEY and CDR2 SVGAGI come from the germline V gene. The clonotype comes from a woman between 25 and 40 years old with HTLV-1-associated myelopathy (HAM/TSP). Sequences were obtained from CD8+ T cells from blood. V usage is TRBV6-5 and J usage is TRBJ2-7; TRBD1 matches 8 bases. The CDR3 nucleotides are TGTGCCAGCAGTCTCGGACAGGGTTACGAGCAGTACTTC. Its protein is CASSLGQGYEQYF.